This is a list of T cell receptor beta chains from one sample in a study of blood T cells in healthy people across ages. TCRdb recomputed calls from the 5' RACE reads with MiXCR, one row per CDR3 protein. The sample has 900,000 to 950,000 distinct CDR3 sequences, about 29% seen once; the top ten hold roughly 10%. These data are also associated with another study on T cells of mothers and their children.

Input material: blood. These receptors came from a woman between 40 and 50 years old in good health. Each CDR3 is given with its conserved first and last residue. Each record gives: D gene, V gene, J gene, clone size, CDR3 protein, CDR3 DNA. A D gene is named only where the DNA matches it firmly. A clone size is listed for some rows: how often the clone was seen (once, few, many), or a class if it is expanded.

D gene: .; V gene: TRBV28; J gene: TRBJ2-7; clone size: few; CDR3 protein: CASSYGRYMNEQYF; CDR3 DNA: TGTGCCAGCAGCTACGGACGTTATATGAACGAGCAGTACTTC
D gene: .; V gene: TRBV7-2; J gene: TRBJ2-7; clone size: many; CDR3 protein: CASSLVLRDEQYF; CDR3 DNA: TGTGCCAGCAGCTTAGTTCTCCGGGACGAGCAGTACTTC
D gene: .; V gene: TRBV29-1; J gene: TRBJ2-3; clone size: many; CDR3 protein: CSVGGRITDTQYF; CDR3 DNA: TGCAGCGTTGGGGGGCGGATCACAGATACGCAGTATTTT
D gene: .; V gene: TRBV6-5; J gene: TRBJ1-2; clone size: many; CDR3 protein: CASSYVAGDNYGYTF; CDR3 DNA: TGTGCCAGCAGTTACGTGGCAGGGGATAACTATGGCTACACCTTC
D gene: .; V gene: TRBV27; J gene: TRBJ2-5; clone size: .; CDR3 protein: CASLVGETQYF; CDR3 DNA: TGTGCCAGCCTAGTCGGGGAGACCCAGTACTTC
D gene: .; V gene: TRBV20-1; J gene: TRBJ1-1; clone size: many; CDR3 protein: CSARRSITGLGGTEAFF; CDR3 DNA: TGCAGTGCTAGACGAAGTATCACGGGACTTGGGGGAACTGAAGCTTTCTTT
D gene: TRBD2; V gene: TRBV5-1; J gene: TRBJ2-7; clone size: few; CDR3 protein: CASSLGAGEWNEQYF; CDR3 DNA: TGCGCCAGCAGCTTGGGAGCGGGGGAATGGAACGAGCAGTACTTC
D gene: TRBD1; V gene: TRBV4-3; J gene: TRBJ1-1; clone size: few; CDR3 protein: CASSQDETGGPTEAFF; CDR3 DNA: TGCGCCAGCAGCCAAGATGAAACAGGGGGGCCCACTGAAGCTTTCTTT
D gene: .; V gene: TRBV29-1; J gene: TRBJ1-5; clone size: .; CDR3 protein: CSVARGNDQPQHF; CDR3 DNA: TGCAGCGTTGCCAGGGGTAACGATCAGCCCCAGCATTTT
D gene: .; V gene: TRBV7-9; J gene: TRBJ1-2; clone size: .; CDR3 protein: CASSAEVYYGHTF; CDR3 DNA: TGTGCCAGCAGCGCAGAGGTTTACTATGGCCACACCTTC
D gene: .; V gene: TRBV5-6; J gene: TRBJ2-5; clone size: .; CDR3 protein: CASSLGLTAVQETQYF; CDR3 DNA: TGTGCCAGCAGCTTGGGGCTGACAGCGGTCCAAGAGACCCAGTACTTC
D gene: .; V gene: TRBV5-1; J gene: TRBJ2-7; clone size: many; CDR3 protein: CASSLDSLHTYEQYF; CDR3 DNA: TGCGCCAGCAGCTTGGACAGTCTTCATACCTACGAGCAGTACTTC
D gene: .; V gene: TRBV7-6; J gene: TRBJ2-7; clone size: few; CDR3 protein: CASSLEPQAYEQYF; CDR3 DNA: TGTGCCAGCAGCTTAGAACCCCAAGCCTACGAGCAGTACTTC
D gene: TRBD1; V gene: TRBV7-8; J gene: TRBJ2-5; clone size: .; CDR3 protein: CASSLVATGPLQETQYF; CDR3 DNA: TGTGCCAGCAGCTTAGTTGCGACAGGGCCCCTCCAAGAGACCCAGTACTTC
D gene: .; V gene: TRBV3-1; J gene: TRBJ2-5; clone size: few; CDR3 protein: CASSQRFTEAQYF; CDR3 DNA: TGTGCCAGCAGCCAGAGATTTACAGAGGCCCAGTACTTC
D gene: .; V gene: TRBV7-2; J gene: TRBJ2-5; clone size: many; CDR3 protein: CASSLAPWQLYQETQYF; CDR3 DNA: TGTGCCAGCAGCTTAGCGCCGTGGCAGTTGTACCAAGAGACCCAGTACTTC
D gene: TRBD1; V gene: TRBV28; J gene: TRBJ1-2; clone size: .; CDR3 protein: CASSRTDRGRPQNYGYTF; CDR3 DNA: TGTGCCAGCAGTCGAACCGACAGGGGGCGCCCCCAGAACTATGGCTACACCTTC
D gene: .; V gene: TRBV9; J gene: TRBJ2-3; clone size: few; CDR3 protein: CASSVDVGRYTDTQYF; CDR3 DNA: TGTGCCAGCAGCGTAGATGTCGGCCGATACACAGATACGCAGTATTTT
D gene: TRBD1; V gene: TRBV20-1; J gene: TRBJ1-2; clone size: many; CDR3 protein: CSARDRTSPGSGYTF; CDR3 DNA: TGCAGTGCTAGGGACAGGACATCGCCGGGAAGTGGCTACACCTTC
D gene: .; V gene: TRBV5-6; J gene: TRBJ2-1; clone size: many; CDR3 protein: CASSYWAVTFSLNEQFF; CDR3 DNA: TGTGCCAGCAGCTATTGGGCGGTGACCTTCTCCCTCAATGAGCAGTTCTTC
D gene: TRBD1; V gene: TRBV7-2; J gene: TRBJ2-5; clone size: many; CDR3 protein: CASQKGQGAFETQYF; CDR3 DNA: TGTGCCAGCCAAAAGGGACAGGGGGCTTTCGAGACCCAGTACTTC
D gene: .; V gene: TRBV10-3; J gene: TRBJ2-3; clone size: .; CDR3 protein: CAISLVGARGDTQYF; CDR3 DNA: TGTGCCATCAGTTTAGTCGGGGCAAGAGGGGATACGCAGTATTTT
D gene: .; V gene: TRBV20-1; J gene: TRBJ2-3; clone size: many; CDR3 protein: CSARVGGHTDTQYF; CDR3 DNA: TGCAGTGCTAGAGTAGGTGGCCACACAGATACGCAGTATTTT
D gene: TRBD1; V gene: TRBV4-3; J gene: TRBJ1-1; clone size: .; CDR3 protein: CASSQDRGQEDTEAFF; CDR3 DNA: TGCGCCAGCAGCCAAGATCGGGGACAGGAGGACACTGAAGCTTTCTTT
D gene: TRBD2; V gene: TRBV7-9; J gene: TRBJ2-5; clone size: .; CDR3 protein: CASSLDGGGTAETQYF; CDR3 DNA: TGTGCCAGCAGCTTAGACGGGGGGGGGACGGCCGAGACCCAGTACTTC
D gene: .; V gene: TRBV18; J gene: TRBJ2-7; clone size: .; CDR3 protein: CASSPRGWTAAADYEQYF; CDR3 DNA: TGTGCCAGCTCACCAAGGGGGTGGACTGCGGCAGCTGACTACGAGCAGTACTTC
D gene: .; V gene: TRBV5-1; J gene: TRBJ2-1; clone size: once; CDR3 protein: CASSRTPLDNEQFF; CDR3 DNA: TGCGCCAGCAGCCGCACCCCTTTAGACAATGAGCAGTTCTTC
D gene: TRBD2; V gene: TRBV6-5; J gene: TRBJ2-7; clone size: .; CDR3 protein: CASTSGRLADEQYF; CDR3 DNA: TGTGCCAGCACTTCCGGGAGACTAGCCGACGAGCAGTACTTC
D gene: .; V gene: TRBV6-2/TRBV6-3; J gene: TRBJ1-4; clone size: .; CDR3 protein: CTSSQSFTGREKLFF; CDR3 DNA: TGTACCAGCAGTCAATCGTTTACGGGACGTGAAAAACTGTTTTTT
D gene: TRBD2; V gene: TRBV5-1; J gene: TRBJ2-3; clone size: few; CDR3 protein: CASSLGTSGKSTDTQYF; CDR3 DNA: TGCGCCAGCAGCTTGGGAACTAGCGGCAAAAGCACAGATACGCAGTATTTT
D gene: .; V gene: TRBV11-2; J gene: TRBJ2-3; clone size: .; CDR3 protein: CASSIKGDTQYF; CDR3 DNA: TGTGCCAGCAGCATTAAGGGGGATACGCAGTATTTT
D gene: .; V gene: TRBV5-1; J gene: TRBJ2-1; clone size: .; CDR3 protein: CASSSGRDLERNEQFF; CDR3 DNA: TGCGCCAGCAGCTCGGGAAGGGACCTGGAGAGGAATGAGCAGTTCTTC
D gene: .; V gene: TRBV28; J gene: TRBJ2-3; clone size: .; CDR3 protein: CASSPDGGDTQYF; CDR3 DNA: TGTGCCAGCAGTCCTGACGGTGGAGATACGCAGTATTTT
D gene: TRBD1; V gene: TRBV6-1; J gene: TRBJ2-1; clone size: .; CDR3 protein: CASSVEAGGVNEQFF; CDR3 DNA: TGTGCCAGCAGTGTGGAGGCAGGGGGCGTAAATGAGCAGTTCTTC
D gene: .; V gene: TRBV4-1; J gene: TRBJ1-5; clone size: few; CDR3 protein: CASSQAVGVGTQHF; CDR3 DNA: TGCGCCAGCAGCCAAGCGGTAGGGGTTGGGACCCAGCATTTT
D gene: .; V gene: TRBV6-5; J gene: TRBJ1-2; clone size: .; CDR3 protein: CASSYSRTIYGYTF; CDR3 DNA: TGTGCCAGCAGTTACTCCCGGACAATCTATGGCTACACCTTC
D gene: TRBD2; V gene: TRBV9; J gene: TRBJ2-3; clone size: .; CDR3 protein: CASSVGLAGGPADTQYF; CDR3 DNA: TGTGCCAGCAGCGTAGGGCTAGCGGGGGGGCCTGCAGATACGCAGTATTTT
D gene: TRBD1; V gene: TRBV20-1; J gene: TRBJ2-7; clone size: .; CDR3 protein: CSSPGQGYVYEQYF; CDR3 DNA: TGCAGTTCCCCGGGACAGGGTTACGTCTACGAGCAGTACTTC
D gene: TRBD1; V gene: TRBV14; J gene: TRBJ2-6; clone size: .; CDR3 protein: CASSQDIGGAKGANVLTF; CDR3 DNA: TGTGCCAGCAGCCAGGACATAGGGGGCGCGAAAGGGGCCAACGTCCTGACTTTC
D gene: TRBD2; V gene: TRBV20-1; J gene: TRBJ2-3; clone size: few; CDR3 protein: CSAPSPGTSGSTQYF; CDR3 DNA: TGCAGTGCCCCATCCCCCGGGACTAGCGGAAGTACGCAGTATTTT
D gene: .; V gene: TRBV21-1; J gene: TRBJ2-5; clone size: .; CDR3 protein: CASSKVKVHSGGVETQYF; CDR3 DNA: TGTGCCAGCAGCAAAGTGAAGGTCCATAGCGGGGGGGTAGAGACCCAGTACTTC
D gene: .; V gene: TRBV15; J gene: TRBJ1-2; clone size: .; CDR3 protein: CATSRVTGRAPYGYTF; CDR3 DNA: TGTGCCACCAGCAGAGTAACCGGACGGGCGCCCTATGGCTACACCTTC
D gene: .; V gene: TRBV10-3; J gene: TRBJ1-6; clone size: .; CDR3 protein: CAISESGAGFSPLHF; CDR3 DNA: TGTGCCATCAGTGAGTCAGGGGCAGGTTTTTCACCCCTCCACTTT
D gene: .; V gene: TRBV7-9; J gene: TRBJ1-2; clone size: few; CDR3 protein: CASSLFGREGNYGYTF; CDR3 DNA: TGTGCCAGCAGCTTGTTCGGCAGGGAGGGTAACTATGGCTACACCTTC
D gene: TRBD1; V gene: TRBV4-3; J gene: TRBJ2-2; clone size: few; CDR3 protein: CASSQDGQGTGELFF; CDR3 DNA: TGCGCCAGCAGCCAAGACGGACAGGGCACCGGGGAGCTGTTTTTT
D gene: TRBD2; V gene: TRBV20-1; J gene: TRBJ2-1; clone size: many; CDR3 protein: CSASRTTSGGVYNEQFF; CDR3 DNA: TGCAGTGCTAGCCGGACGACTAGCGGGGGGGTTTACAATGAGCAGTTCTTC
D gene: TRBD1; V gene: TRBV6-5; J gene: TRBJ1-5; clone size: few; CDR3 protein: CASQGAVSQPQHF; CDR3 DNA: TGTGCCAGCCAGGGGGCGGTGAGTCAGCCCCAGCATTTT
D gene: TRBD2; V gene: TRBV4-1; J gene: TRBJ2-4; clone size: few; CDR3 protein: CASSQDRRGEGEQYF; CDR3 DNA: TGCGCCAGCAGCCAAGATAGGCGGGGGGAAGGAGAGCAGTACTTC
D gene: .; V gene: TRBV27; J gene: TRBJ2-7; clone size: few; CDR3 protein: CASSPTWDTFSYEQYF; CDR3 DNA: TGTGCCAGCAGTCCGACGTGGGACACCTTCTCCTACGAGCAGTACTTC
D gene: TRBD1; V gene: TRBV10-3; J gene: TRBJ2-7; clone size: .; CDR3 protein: CAISEGSGTGLGEQYF; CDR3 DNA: TGTGCCATCAGTGAAGGGAGCGGGACAGGGCTTGGCGAGCAGTACTTC
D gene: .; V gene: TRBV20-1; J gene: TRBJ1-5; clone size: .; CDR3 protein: CSVMTGSSNQPQHF; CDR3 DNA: TGCAGTGTTATGACAGGTTCGAGCAATCAGCCCCAGCATTTT
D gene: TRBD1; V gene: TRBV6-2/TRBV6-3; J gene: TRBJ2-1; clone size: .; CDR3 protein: CASSYSDRVYNEQFF; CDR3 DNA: TGTGCCAGCAGTTACAGTGACAGGGTCTACAATGAGCAGTTCTTC
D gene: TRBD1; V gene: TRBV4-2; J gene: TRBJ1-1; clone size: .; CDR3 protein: CASSQVGQLNTEAFF; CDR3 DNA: TGTGCCAGCAGCCAAGTGGGACAGCTGAACACTGAAGCTTTCTTT